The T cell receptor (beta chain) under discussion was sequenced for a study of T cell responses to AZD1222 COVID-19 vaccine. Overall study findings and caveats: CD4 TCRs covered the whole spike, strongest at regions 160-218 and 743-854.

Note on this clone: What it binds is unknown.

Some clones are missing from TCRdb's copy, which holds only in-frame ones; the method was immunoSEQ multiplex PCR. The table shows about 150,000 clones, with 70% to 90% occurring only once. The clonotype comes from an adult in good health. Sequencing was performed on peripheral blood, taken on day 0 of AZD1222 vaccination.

DNA of the CDR3: TGTGCCAGCAGCCAAAGGGGGCCCTACGAGCAGTACTTC. Translated: CASSQRGPYEQYF. The chain couples TRBV3-1 (or the pseudogene TRBV3-2) to TRBJ2-7, with 7 nucleotides matching TRBD1. This CDR3 has 13 amino acids. V shed 2 bases, J shed 2 bases, and the junction held 0 bases outside the gene matches. Germline CDR1 LGHDT, CDR2 YNNKEL (reference sequence).